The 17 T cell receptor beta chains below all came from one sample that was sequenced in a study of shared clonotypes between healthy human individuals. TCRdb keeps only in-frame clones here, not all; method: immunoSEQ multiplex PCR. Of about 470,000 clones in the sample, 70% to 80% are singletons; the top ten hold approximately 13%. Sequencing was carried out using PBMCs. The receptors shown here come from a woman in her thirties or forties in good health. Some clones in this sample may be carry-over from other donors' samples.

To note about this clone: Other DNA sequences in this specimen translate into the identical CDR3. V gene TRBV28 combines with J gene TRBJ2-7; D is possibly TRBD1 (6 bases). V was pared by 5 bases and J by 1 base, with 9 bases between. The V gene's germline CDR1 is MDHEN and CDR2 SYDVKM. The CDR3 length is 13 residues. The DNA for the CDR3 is TGTGCCAGCAGTCTCGGACAGTCCTACGAGCAGTACTTC. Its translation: CASSLGQSYEQYF.

The CDR3 sequence: CASSFRTSGSSDTQYF. The CDR3 nucleotides read TGTGCCAGCAGTTTCAGGACTAGCGGGAGCTCAGATACGCAGTATTTT. This chain connects TRBV28 to TRBJ2-3; 13 bases fit TRBD2. V was pared by 3 bases and J by 4 bases, with 4 bases of the junction left unmatched. CDR1 and CDR2 from the germline V gene are MDHEN and SYDVKM. The CDR3 covers 16 residues.

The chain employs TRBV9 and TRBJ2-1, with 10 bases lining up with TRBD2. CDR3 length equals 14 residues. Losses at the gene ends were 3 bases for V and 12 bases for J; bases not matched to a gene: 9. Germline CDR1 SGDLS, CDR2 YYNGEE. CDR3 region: CASSEGLAATLQFF. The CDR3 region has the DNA TGTGCCAGCAGCGAAGGACTAGCGGCGACTCTGCAGTTCTTC.

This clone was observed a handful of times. The CDR3 protein is CASSPGFSYEQYF. The DNA of the CDR3 is TGCGCCAGCAGCCCTGGATTCTCCTACGAGCAGTACTTC. V and J are TRBV10-1 and TRBJ2-5; no definite D call. The assigned J gene may be wrong: the sequence end matches TRBJ2-7 better. This CDR3 region has 13 residues. Germline CDR1 is WNHNN and CDR2 is SYGVQD (reference sequence).

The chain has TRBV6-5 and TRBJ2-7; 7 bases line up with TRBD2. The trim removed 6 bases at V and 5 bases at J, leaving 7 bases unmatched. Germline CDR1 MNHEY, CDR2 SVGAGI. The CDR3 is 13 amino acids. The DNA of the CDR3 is TGTGCCAGCAGGTGGATGGGGGGGGACGAGCAGTACTTC. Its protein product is CASRWMGGDEQYF.

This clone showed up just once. CDR3 nucleotides: TGTGCCAGCAGCTTCGTCCTTGGGGCGAACACCGGGGAGCTGTTTTTT. Amino acid sequence: CASSFVLGANTGELFF. The rearrangement links TRBV11-2 to TRBJ2-2; the D is unclear. This CDR3 comprises 16 residues. The V end lost 3 bases, the J end lost 0 bases, and 11 bases lay between the germline ends. CDR1 and CDR2 from the germline V gene are SGHAT and FQNNGV.

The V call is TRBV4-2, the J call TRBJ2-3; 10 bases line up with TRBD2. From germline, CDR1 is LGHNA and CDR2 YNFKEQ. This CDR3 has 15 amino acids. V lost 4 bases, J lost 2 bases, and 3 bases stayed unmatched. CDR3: CASSRAGGPTDTQYF. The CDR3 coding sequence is TGTGCCAGCAGCCGAGCGGGAGGGCCCACAGATACGCAGTATTTT.

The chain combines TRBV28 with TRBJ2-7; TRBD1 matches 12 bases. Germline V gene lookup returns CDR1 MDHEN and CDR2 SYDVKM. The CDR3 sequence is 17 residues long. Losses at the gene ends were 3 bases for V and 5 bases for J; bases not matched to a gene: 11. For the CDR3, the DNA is TGTGCCAGCAGTTTTCTTAGCTGGGGGACAGGGGGCCACGAGCAGTACTTC. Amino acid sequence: CASSFLSWGTGGHEQYF.

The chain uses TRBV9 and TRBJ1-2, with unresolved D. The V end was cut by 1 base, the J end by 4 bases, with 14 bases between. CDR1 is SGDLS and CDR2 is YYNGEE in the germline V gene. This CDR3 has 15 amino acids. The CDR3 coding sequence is TGTGCCAGCAGCGTAAGCGGGGTAGAGAGCTATGGCTACACCTTC. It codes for CASSVSGVESYGYTF.

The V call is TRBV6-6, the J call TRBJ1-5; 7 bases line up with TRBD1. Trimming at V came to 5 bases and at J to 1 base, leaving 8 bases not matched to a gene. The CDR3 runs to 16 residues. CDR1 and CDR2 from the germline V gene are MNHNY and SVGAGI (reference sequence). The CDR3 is CASSQQGRRSNQPQHF. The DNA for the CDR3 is TGTGCCAGCAGTCAACAGGGGCGAAGGAGCAATCAGCCCCAGCATTTT.

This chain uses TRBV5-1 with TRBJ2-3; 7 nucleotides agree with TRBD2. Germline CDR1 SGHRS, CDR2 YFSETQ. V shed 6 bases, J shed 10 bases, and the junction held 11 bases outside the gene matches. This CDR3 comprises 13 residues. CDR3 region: CASNEVAGVAQYF. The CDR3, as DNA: TGCGCCAGCAATGAGGTGGCGGGAGTAGCGCAGTATTTT.

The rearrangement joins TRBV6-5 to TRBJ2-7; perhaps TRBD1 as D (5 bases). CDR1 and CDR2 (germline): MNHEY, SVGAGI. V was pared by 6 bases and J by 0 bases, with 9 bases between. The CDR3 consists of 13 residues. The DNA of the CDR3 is TGTGCCAGCAGAGGCAGGGTCTCCTACGAGCAGTACTTC. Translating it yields CASRGRVSYEQYF.

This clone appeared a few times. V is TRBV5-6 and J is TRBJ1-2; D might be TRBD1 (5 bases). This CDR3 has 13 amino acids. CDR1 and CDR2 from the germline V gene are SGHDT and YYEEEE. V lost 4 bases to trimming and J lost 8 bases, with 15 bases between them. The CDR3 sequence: CASSPGGGAGYTF. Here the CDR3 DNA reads TGTGCCAGCAGCCCGGGCGGGGGTGCGGGCTACACCTTC.

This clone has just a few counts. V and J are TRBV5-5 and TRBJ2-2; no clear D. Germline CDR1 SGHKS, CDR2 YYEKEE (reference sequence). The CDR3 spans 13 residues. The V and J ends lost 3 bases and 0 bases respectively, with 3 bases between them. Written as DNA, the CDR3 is TGTGCCAGCAGCTATTCGAACACCGGGGAGCTGTTTTTT. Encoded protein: CASSYSNTGELFF.

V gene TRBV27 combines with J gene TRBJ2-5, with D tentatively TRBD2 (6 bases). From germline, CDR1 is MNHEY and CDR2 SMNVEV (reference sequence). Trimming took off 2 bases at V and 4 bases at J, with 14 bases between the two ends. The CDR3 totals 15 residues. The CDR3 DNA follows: TGTGCCAGCAGTTTAAGCTGGGGGGTCGGAGAGACCCAGTACTTC. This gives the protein CASSLSWGVGETQYF.

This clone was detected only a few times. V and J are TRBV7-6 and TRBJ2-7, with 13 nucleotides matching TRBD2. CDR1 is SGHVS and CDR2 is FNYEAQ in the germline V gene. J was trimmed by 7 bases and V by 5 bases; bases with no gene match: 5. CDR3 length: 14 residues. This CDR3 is CASSETSGGWEQYF. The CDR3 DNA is TGTGCCAGCAGCGAGACTAGCGGGGGGTGGGAGCAGTACTTC. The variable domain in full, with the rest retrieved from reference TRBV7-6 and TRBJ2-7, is GAGVSQSPRYKVTKRGQDVALRCDPISGHVSLYWYRQALGQGPEFLTYFNYEAQQDKSGLPNDRFSAERPEGSISTLTIQRTEQRDSAMYRCASSETSGGWEQYFGPGTRLTVT.

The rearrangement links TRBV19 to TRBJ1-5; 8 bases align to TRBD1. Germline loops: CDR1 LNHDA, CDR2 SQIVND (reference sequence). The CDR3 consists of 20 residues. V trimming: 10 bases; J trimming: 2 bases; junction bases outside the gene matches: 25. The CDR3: CATKPLTTGVLSGGNQPQHF. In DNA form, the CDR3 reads TGTGCCACCAAACCCCTAACGACAGGGGTCCTCTCGGGCGGCAATCAGCCCCAGCATTTT.